This TCR beta chain originates from a study of blood T cell repertoires in COVID-19. The repertoire was sequenced with immunoSEQ multiplex PCR; TCRdb's copy has only in-frame clones and lacks some. The sample has about 180,000 clones, about 75% seen once; the top ten hold approximately 26%. This TCR came from a woman between 65 and 79 years old with acute or convalescent COVID-19. Sequenced sample: peripheral blood.

CDR3 amino acids: CATSRELTGGAKVAFF. CDR3 DNA sequence: TGTGCCACCAGCAGAGAATTGACAGGGGGCGCGAAGGTGGCTTTCTTT. This chain connects TRBV15 to TRBJ1-1, with 10 bases fitting TRBD1. The trim removed 0 bases at V and 11 bases at J, leaving 12 bases unmatched. The CDR3 loop spans 16 amino acids. CDR1 and CDR2 from the germline V gene are LNHNV and YYDKDF (reference sequence).